The next 30 T cell receptor beta chains were all read from a single sample in a study of T-cell memory formation after mild COVID-19. From the 5' RACE reads, TCRdb called clonotypes with MiXCR, one entry per CDR3 protein. This sample has hundreds of thousands of distinct CDR3 sequences, with around a sixth found just once. The sequencing sample was made of PBMCs or a T cell subset sorted from them (not recorded which). Receptor source: a man between 18 and 35 years old who had mild COVID-19 (a few samples of this study predate the infection). Cell type and time point are not known.

This clonotype was found a few times. V usage is TRBV27 and J usage is TRBJ2-2, with TRBD1 matching 9 bases. Per germline, CDR1 MNHEY and CDR2 SMNVEV (reference sequence). The CDR3 covers 14 residues. V gave up 7 bases and J gave up 5 bases; unmatched junction bases: 5. The CDR3 loop is CASNYRGRTGELFF. CDR3 sequence (DNA): TGTGCCAGCAACTACAGGGGGCGGACCGGGGAGCTGTTTTTT.

The V and J genes are TRBV12-3 or TRBV12-4 and TRBJ2-5; D not certain. The CDR3 totals 15 residues. Trimming took 6 bases from V and 5 from J, leaving 19 bases between them. The CDR3 bases are TGTGCCAGCAGATTGGACGGGCTGTCATTGGAGACCCAGTACTTC. Translation gives CASRLDGLSLETQYF.

This rearrangement joins TRBV28 to TRBJ1-1; no reliable D call. V shed 3 bases and J shed 4 bases, with 6 bases lying between them. The length of the CDR3 is 12 residues. Germline V gene sequence: CDR1 MDHEN, CDR2 SYDVKM. The CDR3 reads CASSFKVTEAFF. Written as DNA, the CDR3 is TGTGCCAGCAGTTTTAAGGTCACTGAAGCTTTCTTT.

This clonotype has a count of ten or more. The chain recombines TRBV20-1 with TRBJ1-5; 8 bases are shared with TRBD1. V shed 5 bases, J shed 7 bases, and the junction held 10 bases outside the gene matches. The CDR3 covers 14 residues. Germline loops: CDR1 DFQATT, CDR2 SNEGSKA (reference sequence). The CDR3 here is CSARGQGGYQPQHF. The CDR3 nucleotides read TGCAGTGCTCGAGGACAGGGTGGGTACCAGCCCCAGCATTTT.

V usage is TRBV9 and J usage is TRBJ1-2; the D is unclear. Germline CDR1 SGDLS, CDR2 YYNGEE. V dropped 3 bases and J dropped 8 bases, with 14 bases sitting between them. The CDR3 totals 13 residues. For the CDR3, the DNA is TGTGCCAGCAGCGAGTGGTCCGGGAGCGGCTACACCTTC. Protein product: CASSEWSGSGYTF.

This clonotype was seen a handful of times. The chain carries TRBV20-1 and TRBJ1-1, with TRBD1 as a possible D gene (5 bases). This CDR3 contains 11 residues. Trimming cost V 4 bases and J 6 bases, with 9 bases left between them. Germline V gives CDR1 DFQATT, CDR2 SNEGSKA (reference sequence). The CDR3 here is CSATGGAEAFF. In DNA form, the CDR3 reads TGCAGTGCTACCGGGGGGGCTGAAGCTTTCTTT.

This clonotype has a handful of counts. The rearrangement uses TRBV3-1 and TRBJ2-3; 12 bases match TRBD2. With 4 bases clipped from V and 5 bases from J, the junction kept 7 bases outside the gene matches. CDR3 length equals 16 residues. The germline V gene has CDR1 LGHDT and CDR2 YNNKEL (reference sequence). The CDR3 DNA is TGTGCCAGCAGCCCGGCTAGCGGGGGGGCGGGAGATACGCAGTATTTT. This codes for CASSPASGGAGDTQYF.

This clonotype was counted ten times or more. V usage is TRBV5-1 and J usage is TRBJ2-5; D uncertain. Trimming shortened V by 2 bases and J by 2 bases, and 7 bases separated the two germline ends. Germline loops: CDR1 SGHRS, CDR2 YFSETQ. The CDR3 is 13 residues long. The CDR3 bases are TGCGCCAGCAGCTTTGTAGTGCAAGAGACCCAGTACTTC. Protein sequence: CASSFVVQETQYF.

This clonotype was seen a handful of times. This chain joins TRBV12-3 or TRBV12-4 and TRBJ2-2; no clear D gene. The CDR3 loop spans 12 amino acids. Between the trimmed V and J ends, which lost 4 bases and 3 bases, there was a span of 3 bases. CDR3 sequence (DNA): TGTGCCAGCAGTTGGGACACCGGGGAGCTGTTTTTT. Translating gives CASSWDTGELFF.

The chain couples TRBV20-1 to TRBJ1-5, with D unresolved. Germline V gene data show CDR1 as DFQATT and CDR2 as SNEGSKA (reference sequence). Trimming took 0 bases from V and 4 from J, leaving 4 bases between them. The CDR3 has 12 amino acids. The DNA of the CDR3 is TGCAGTGCTAGAGATGGGAATCAGCCCCAGCATTTT. This sequence encodes CSARDGNQPQHF.

This clonotype was detected many times. The CDR3, as DNA: TGTGCCAGCAGTCCTTGGACAGGGGGTGAGACCCAGTACTTC. This codes for CASSPWTGGETQYF. The rearrangement joins TRBV12-3 or TRBV12-4 to TRBJ2-5, with TRBD1 identical over 10 bases. The J segment lost 5 bases and the V segment lost 5 bases, leaving 5 bases of the junction unmatched. The CDR3 covers 14 residues.

V gene TRBV20-1 combines with J gene TRBJ2-3, with D tentatively TRBD1 or TRBD2 (5 bases each). V was clipped by 6 bases and J by 5 bases, with 24 bases between them. The CDR3 runs to 16 residues. The germline V gene encodes CDR1 DFQATT and CDR2 SNEGSKA (reference sequence). The CDR3 here is CSALPGAGRAGDTQYF. The CDR3 bases are TGCAGTGCCCTTCCCGGGGCAGGCCGAGCAGGAGATACGCAGTATTTT.

This clonotype occurred many times. The chain is built from TRBV7-3 and TRBJ2-2; D not certain. Looked up from germline, CDR1 is SGHTA and CDR2 is FQGTGA. V was pared by 8 bases and J by 5 bases, with 12 bases between. This CDR3 has 13 amino acids. The CDR3 coding sequence is TGTGCCAGCCGTGAGACCAATACCGGGGAGCTGTTTTTT. Translating gives CASRETNTGELFF.

Ten or more counts support this clonotype. This sequence joins TRBV12-3 or TRBV12-4 and TRBJ2-2; D tentatively reads TRBD1 or TRBD2 (5 bases each). The CDR3 totals 11 residues. V was pared by 9 bases and J by 6 bases, with 8 bases between. The chain's CDR3 is CASRGAGELFF. In nucleotides, the CDR3 is TGTGCCAGTCGAGGGGCCGGGGAGCTGTTTTTT.

CDR3 residues: CASSQGRRTDTQYF. The CDR3 coding sequence is TGTGCCAGCAGCCAGGGTAGGCGGACAGATACGCAGTATTTT. The V and J genes are TRBV12-3 or TRBV12-4 and TRBJ2-3, with a tentative D call TRBD1 (5 bases). CDR3 length: 14 residues. V lost 6 bases to trimming and J lost 3 bases, with 13 bases between them.

This clonotype was detected a few times. The chain carries TRBV7-2 and TRBJ1-4; D may be TRBD1 (6 bases). The CDR3 covers 17 residues. Deletions cut 1 base from V and 6 bases from J, with 18 bases between. The germline gives CDR1 SGHTA, CDR2 FQGNSA. CDR3 amino acids: CASSLDWGARFDEKLFF. The CDR3 nucleotides read TGTGCCAGCAGCTTAGATTGGGGGGCGCGTTTTGATGAAAAACTGTTTTTT.

V usage is TRBV9 and J usage is TRBJ2-3; D is unclear. Germline V lookup: CDR1 SGDLS, CDR2 YYNGEE. Trimming left V 0 bases short and J 2 bases short, with 10 bases between. This CDR3 contains 15 residues. The CDR3 sequence is CASSVASRHTDTQYF. CDR3 coding DNA: TGTGCCAGCAGCGTAGCCTCTAGACACACAGATACGCAGTATTTT.

The J gene is TRBJ2-7, the V gene TRBV11-1; no clear D. CDR3 length: 14 amino acids. V dropped 4 bases and J dropped 2 bases, with 12 bases sitting between them. Germline-derived CDR1 and CDR2 are SGHAT and FQDESV (reference sequence). The CDR3 coding sequence is TGTGCCAGCAGCTCCCGGCCGGCCCCCTACGAGCAGTACGTC. This sequence encodes CASSSRPAPYEQYV.

This clonotype showed up just a few times. The rearrangement links TRBV5-1 to TRBJ2-3; 8 bases are a match to TRBD1. V gave up 4 bases and J gave up 5 bases; unmatched junction bases: 9. CDR3 length: 15 amino acids. Germline CDR1 SGHRS, CDR2 YFSETQ. DNA for the CDR3: TGCGCCAGCAGCCTGGCCGCAGGGGGCGTAGATACGCAGTATTTT. Translation gives CASSLAAGGVDTQYF.

The CDR3 sequence: CASSQSGQGSEQYF. DNA for the CDR3: TGCGCCAGCAGCCAGTCCGGACAGGGGTCCGAGCAGTACTTC. This chain connects TRBV4-3 to TRBJ2-7, with TRBD1 matching over 9 bases. CDR3 length: 14 amino acids. V lost 3 bases, J lost 6 bases, and 6 bases stayed unmatched. Germline V CDR1 and CDR2: LGHNA, YSLEER.

The rearrangement uses TRBV7-8 and TRBJ2-1; TRBD1 matches at 8 bases. CDR3 length: 14 amino acids. V was clipped by 4 bases and J by 5 bases; unmatched bases: 4. From germline, CDR1 is SGHVS and CDR2 FQNEAQ. The CDR3 DNA reads as TGTGCCAGCAGCTCCGGACAGGGTCACAATGAGCAGTTCTTC. It is translated as CASSSGQGHNEQFF.

This clonotype appeared many times. The chain uses TRBV7-9 and TRBJ2-7; tentative D call: TRBD2 (6 bases). The ends were cut back, 3 bases at V and 6 bases at J, with 9 bases in the middle. In germline, CDR1 is SEHNR, CDR2 FQNEAQ (reference sequence). The CDR3 is 12 amino acids. CDR3 region: CASSLIGGEQYF. In DNA form, the CDR3 reads TGTGCCAGCAGCTTGATCGGGGGCGAGCAGTACTTC.

This clonotype showed up just a few times. The chain has TRBV7-2 and TRBJ2-2; the match to TRBD1 covers 8 bases. V shed 8 bases and J 0 bases; nucleotides not matched to a gene: 5. Germline V gene sequence: CDR1 SGHTA, CDR2 FQGNSA. CDR3 length: 15 amino acids. CDR3 sequence reads: CASGRGLTNTGELFF. Here the CDR3 DNA reads TGTGCCAGCGGCAGGGGGCTGACGAACACCGGGGAGCTGTTTTTT.

This clonotype was counted a few times. The CDR3: CASRNEADTQYF. CDR3 DNA sequence: TGTGCCAGCAGGAATGAGGCAGATACGCAGTATTTT. The chain is built from TRBV5-4 and TRBJ2-3; unclear D gene. The CDR3 runs to 12 residues. The germline V gene encodes CDR1 SGHNT and CDR2 YYREEE (reference sequence). Trimming stripped 5 bases from V and 4 bases from J, with 8 bases between. Drawing the rest from reference TRBV5-4 and TRBJ2-3, the complete variable domain is ETGVTQSPTHLIKTRGQQVTLRCSSQSGHNTVSWYQQALGQGPQFIFQYYREEENGRGNFPPRFSGLQFPNYSSELNVNALELDDSALYLCASRNEADTQYFGPGTRLTVL.

This clonotype was observed a handful of times. The chain links TRBV5-4 to TRBJ1-5, with D uncertain. Germline V gene lookup returns CDR1 SGHNT and CDR2 YYREEE (reference sequence). The CDR3 spans 16 residues. Trimming took off 3 bases at V and 1 base at J, with 14 bases between the two ends. The CDR3 loop reads CASSSDGQFSNQPQHF. In DNA, the CDR3 is TGTGCCAGCAGCTCGGACGGTCAATTCAGCAATCAGCCCCAGCATTTT.

This clonotype was observed a few times. The chain employs TRBV7-8 and TRBJ1-6; 8 positions agree with TRBD1. J was trimmed by 3 bases and V by 6 bases; bases with no gene match: 7. The CDR3 is 16 amino acids. The germline gives CDR1 SGHVS, CDR2 FQNEAQ. CDR3 in DNA: TGTGCCAGCAGTAAAGCAGGGGGCCGCTATAATTCACCCCTCCACTTT. Amino acids: CASSKAGGRYNSPLHF.

V usage is TRBV20-1 and J usage is TRBJ2-5, with 10 bases aligning to TRBD2. The CDR3 is 15 amino acids. Germline CDR1 DFQATT, CDR2 SNEGSKA (reference sequence). The V segment lost 2 bases and the J segment 5 bases; nucleotides outside the gene matches: 8. The CDR3 protein is CSARPLAGASETQYF. The CDR3 DNA is TGCAGTGCTAGACCCCTAGCGGGGGCGTCGGAGACCCAGTACTTC.

The chain carries TRBV2 and TRBJ2-2; D uncertain. This CDR3 is 19 amino acids long. Trimming shortened V by 8 bases and J by 1 base, and 26 bases separated the two germline ends. The germline V gene encodes CDR1 SNHLY and CDR2 FYNNEI. CDR3: CASSYGWIAPGRNTGELFF. The CDR3 bases are TGTGCCAGCTCATACGGTTGGATAGCCCCCGGCCGGAACACCGGGGAGCTGTTTTTT.

This clonotype has only a few counts. The chain links TRBV12-3 or TRBV12-4 to TRBJ2-3; 16 nucleotides match TRBD2. This CDR3 comprises 18 residues. The V segment lost 2 bases and the J segment 6 bases; nucleotides outside the gene matches: 8. For the CDR3, the DNA is TGTGCCAGCAGTTTATTTGTGGGGACTAGCGGGGGGGCGGATACGCAGTATTTT. It specifies CASSLFVGTSGGADTQYF.

The chain couples TRBV14 to TRBJ2-1; D perhaps matches TRBD2 (6 bases). CDR3 length: 16 residues. V shed 5 bases and J shed 3 bases, with 17 bases lying between them. Looked up from germline, CDR1 is SGHDN and CDR2 is FVKESK. The CDR3 DNA is TGTGCCAGCAGCTACTACATCGGGGGTGTCTACAATGAGCAGTTCTTC. It yields the protein CASSYYIGGVYNEQFF.